The 29 T cell receptor beta chains below were found in one sample sequenced in a study of blood T cells in healthy people across ages. PCR was performed a second time for about 7 to 12 cycles using a sample-barcoded 5' primer and a J-beta primer mix. In TCRdb, the 5' RACE reads were re-called with MiXCR into one record per CDR3 protein. Counted here are hundreds of thousands of distinct CDR3 sequences, 32% occurring once; the ten biggest clones make up roughly 15%. Sequencing was performed on blood. These receptors all come from a woman of 80 years or more in good health.

This chain uses TRBV14 with TRBJ2-1; TRBD1 is a possible D gene (5 bases). The V gene's germline CDR1 is SGHDN and CDR2 FVKESK. The CDR3 consists of 16 residues. The ends were cut back, 3 bases at V and 6 bases at J, with 18 bases in the middle. The CDR3, as DNA: TGTGCCAGCAGCCAGCTCGCAGGGCCGTTCCCCAATGAGCAGTTCTTC. Amino acid sequence: CASSQLAGPFPNEQFF.

This clonotype was seen ten or more times. The V gene is TRBV3-1, the J gene TRBJ2-1; TRBD2 matches 8 bases. The CDR3 length is 14 residues. V lost 0 bases, J lost 9 bases, and 4 bases stayed unmatched. CDR1 LGHDT and CDR2 YNNKEL come from the germline V gene (reference sequence). The CDR3: CASSQESSGAEQFF. CDR3 bases: TGTGCCAGCAGCCAAGAGAGTAGCGGGGCTGAGCAGTTCTTC.

The chain uses TRBV2 and TRBJ2-1, with TRBD2 identical over 15 bases. V lost 3 bases to trimming and J lost 12 bases; unmatched junction nucleotides: 12. The CDR3 has 17 amino acids. Germline assignment: CDR1 SNHLY and CDR2 FYNNEI. This chain's CDR3 is CASSERTSGGAPRGQFF. CDR3 nucleotides: TGTGCCAGCAGTGAGAGGACTAGCGGGGGGGCACCACGGGGGCAGTTCTTC.

This clonotype was seen many times. The chain joins TRBV20-1 to TRBJ2-5; D is possibly TRBD2 (6 bases). Trimming removed 4 bases at V and 1 base at J, with 13 bases between. Germline V gene sequence: CDR1 DFQATT, CDR2 SNEGSKA (reference sequence). This CDR3 is built from 14 residues. This CDR3 reads CSATKAGTQETQYF. The CDR3 coding sequence is TGCAGTGCTACCAAGGCGGGGACCCAAGAGACCCAGTACTTC.

The CDR3 protein is CASSQKLGQGTYEQYF. Here the CDR3 DNA reads TGTGCCAGCAGCCAGAAACTAGGACAGGGAACCTACGAGCAGTACTTC. V usage is TRBV5-8 and J usage is TRBJ2-7, with TRBD1 matching over 8 bases. The J segment lost 2 bases and the V segment lost 4 bases, leaving 11 bases of the junction unmatched. CDR1 SGHTS and CDR2 YDEGEE come from the germline V gene. This CDR3 has 16 amino acids. The full variable domain, with the rest looked up from reference TRBV5-8 and TRBJ2-7, is EAGVTQSPTHLIKTRGQQATLRCSPISGHTSVYWYQQALGLGLQFLLWYDEGEERNRGNFPPRFSGRQFPNYSSELNVNALELEDSALYLCASSQKLGQGTYEQYFGPGTRLTVT.

This clonotype has only a few counts. The V gene is TRBV7-2, the J gene TRBJ1-6, with TRBD1 identical over 8 bases. Germline assignment: CDR1 SGHTA and CDR2 FQGNSA. V lost 1 base and J lost 4; bases outside the gene matches: 6. The CDR3 totals 17 residues. The CDR3 loop reads CASSLVWDRRYNSPLHF. CDR3 sequence (DNA): TGTGCCAGCAGCTTAGTATGGGACAGGAGATATAATTCACCCCTCCACTTT.

Only a few counts were recorded for this clonotype. The rearrangement links TRBV15 to TRBJ1-5; D may be TRBD1 (6 bases). Trimming took 0 bases from V and 5 from J, leaving 20 bases between them. The CDR3 consists of 18 residues. Germline CDR1 reads LNHNV; CDR2 reads YYDKDF (reference sequence). The CDR3 protein is CATSRDPPGGLGDQPQHF. For the CDR3, the DNA is TGTGCCACCAGCAGAGACCCTCCCGGGGGGCTCGGGGATCAGCCCCAGCATTTT.

This chain joins TRBV20-1 and TRBJ2-1; the D is unclear. This CDR3 has 13 residues. Germline CDR1 and CDR2: DFQATT and SNEGSKA (reference sequence). V lost 2 bases, J lost 5 bases, and 10 bases lay in between. The CDR3 protein is CSARYGLNNEQFF. CDR3 DNA: TGCAGTGCTAGATACGGTTTGAACAATGAGCAGTTCTTC.

The rearrangement joins TRBV20-1 to TRBJ2-3; D may correspond to TRBD1 or TRBD2 (5 bases each). Trimming stripped 5 bases from V and 1 base from J, with 7 bases between. This CDR3 contains 12 residues. CDR1 and CDR2 (germline): DFQATT, SNEGSKA (reference sequence). The CDR3 nucleotides are TGCAGTGCTCCGGGGCGCACAGATACGCAGTATTTT. Its protein is CSAPGRTDTQYF.

In regard to this clonotype: A much bigger clone sits one base away, suggesting this may be a read error. This chain joins TRBV6-5 and TRBJ1-1, with a tentative D call TRBD1 (5 bases). CDR1 MNHEY and CDR2 SVGAGI come from the germline V gene. V lost 6 bases and J lost 4, with 15 bases in between. This CDR3 has 14 amino acids. The CDR3 DNA reads TGTGCCAGCAGGTACGGCGGGGGTCGCACTGAAGCTTTCTTT. This codes for CASRYGGGRTEAFF.

The rearrangement joins TRBV30 to TRBJ1-1; 8 bases agree with TRBD1. CDR3 length: 13 residues. The germline V gene has CDR1 GTSNPN and CDR2 SVGIG (reference sequence). J lost 11 bases, V lost 0 bases, and 8 bases had no gene match. The CDR3 is CAWSVGQGPVAFF. The CDR3 DNA follows: TGTGCCTGGAGTGTAGGACAGGGACCCGTGGCTTTCTTT.

This chain links TRBV5-1 with TRBJ2-1, with a possible D match to TRBD1 (5 bases). V lost 4 bases and J 3 bases, leaving 11 bases between the germline ends. CDR3 length: 14 residues. Germline assignment: CDR1 SGHRS and CDR2 YFSETQ. The CDR3 nucleotides are TGCGCCAGCAGCCAGAAGGGGCACTACAATGAGCAGTTCTTC. Amino acid sequence: CASSQKGHYNEQFF.

The V gene is TRBV6-2 or TRBV6-3, the J gene TRBJ1-1; possible D gene TRBD1, 6 bases. Trimming shortened V by 5 bases and J by 6 bases, and 16 bases separated the two germline ends. Per germline, CDR1 MNHEY and CDR2 SVGEGT. The CDR3 is made up of 14 amino acids. The CDR3 region has the DNA TGTGCCAGCAGTATCCAGTGGGGGCACGCTGAAGCTTTCTTT. Translation: CASSIQWGHAEAFF.

This clonotype was recorded a few times. The V and J genes are TRBV19 and TRBJ2-1, with 9 nucleotides matching TRBD2. This CDR3 contains 18 residues. After removal of 5 bases from V and 4 bases from J, the junction contained 15 bases not matched to a gene. CDR1 LNHDA and CDR2 SQIVND come from the germline V gene (reference sequence). For the CDR3, the DNA is TGTGCCAGTAGTCCCCTTCCCAATCTAGCGGGGCCGTACAATGAGCAGTTCTTC. Its protein product is CASSPLPNLAGPYNEQFF.

The sample holds many counts of this clonotype. V gene TRBV7-3 combines with J gene TRBJ1-2; D call uncertain. The CDR3 runs 10 residues. Germline values: CDR1 SGHTA, CDR2 FQGTGA. V gave up 4 bases and J gave up 6 bases, with 3 bases separating them. The CDR3 region is CASSSNGYTF. As DNA, the CDR3 is TGTGCCAGCAGCTCCAATGGCTACACCTTC. The entire variable domain, with the rest obtained from reference TRBV7-3 and TRBJ1-2, is as follows: GAGVSQTPSNKVTEKGKYVELRCDPISGHTALYWYRQSLGQGPEFLIYFQGTGAADDSGLPNDRFFAVRPEGSVSTLKIQRTERGDSAVYLCASSSNGYTFGSGTRLTVV.

This clonotype showed up many times. J is TRBJ2-6 and V is TRBV29-1, with TRBD1 as a possible D gene (6 bases). Germline V gene lookup returns CDR1 SQVTM and CDR2 ANQGSEA. The V gene lost 6 bases and the J gene lost 1 base, with 16 bases spanning the gap. This CDR3 is 16 amino acids long. CDR3 protein: CSVFRDTDSGANVLTF. Here the CDR3 DNA reads TGCAGCGTCTTCCGGGACACGGATTCTGGGGCCAACGTCCTGACTTTC.

CDR3 residues: CASSYPGQNYEQYF. The CDR3 DNA reads as TGTGCCAGCAGCTACCCGGGACAGAACTACGAGCAGTACTTC. V gene TRBV7-2 combines with J gene TRBJ2-1, with 7 bases identical to TRBD1. The J call may be in error: the DNA end matches TRBJ2-7 better. The CDR3 is 14 residues long. CDR1 is SGHTA, CDR2 FQGNSA, per germline.

Worth noting for this clonotype: A much larger clone sits a single nucleotide away, making a read error possible. The CDR3 spells CASERCDEQYF. Written as DNA, the CDR3 is TGTGCCAGCGAGAGGTGCGATGAGCAGTACTTC. V gene TRBV9 combines with J gene TRBJ2-1, with D unresolved. The J call is in doubt because the DNA end fits TRBJ2-7 better. The CDR3 extends over 11 amino acids. Germline V gene sequence: CDR1 SGDLS, CDR2 YYNGEE.

This clonotype appeared a few times. This may be a read error: a much more frequent sequence differs by one nucleotide. The V gene is TRBV9, the J gene TRBJ2-1; D is ambiguous. The CDR3 is made up of 12 amino acids. The V gene's germline CDR1 is SGDLS and CDR2 YYNGEE. V was clipped by 3 bases and J by 9 bases, with 10 bases between them. CDR3 protein: CASSANLVEQFF. CDR3 bases: TGTGCCAGCAGCGCCAACTTGGTTGAGCAGTTCTTC.

J is TRBJ2-5 and V is TRBV20-1; no reliable D call. Germline values: CDR1 DFQATT, CDR2 SNEGSKA (reference sequence). V was clipped by 4 bases and J by 2 bases, with 11 bases between them. The CDR3 has 13 amino acids. The CDR3 DNA is TGCAGTGCTAATCCCCTAGGACAAGAGACCCAGTACTTC. Protein sequence: CSANPLGQETQYF.

The chain uses TRBV6-2 or TRBV6-3 and TRBJ2-2; D perhaps matches TRBD1 (5 bases). The CDR3 consists of 14 residues. In germline, CDR1 is MNHEY, CDR2 SVGEGT. Deletions cut 6 bases from V and 1 base from J, with 9 bases between. CDR3 bases: TGTGCCAGCAGAAGCACAGGGAACACCGGGGAGCTGTTTTTT. It translates to CASRSTGNTGELFF.

This clonotype was detected many times. The V gene is TRBV7-2, the J gene TRBJ2-1; a weak D match, TRBD2 (6 bases). The V end lost 1 base, the J end lost 0 bases, and 16 bases lay between the germline ends. Germline-derived CDR1 and CDR2 are SGHTA and FQGNSA. This CDR3 spans 18 amino acids. CDR3 in amino acids: CASSLGGGTLSSYNEQFF. Here the CDR3 DNA reads TGTGCCAGCAGCTTAGGAGGAGGGACCTTGAGCTCCTACAATGAGCAGTTCTTC.

This clonotype has more than one count but fewer than ten. The gene calls are TRBV30 and TRBJ2-4; possibly TRBD2 for D (7 bases). The J call is in doubt because the DNA end fits TRBJ2-7 better. Germline-derived CDR1 and CDR2 are GTSNPN and SVGIG (reference sequence). The CDR3 sequence is 14 residues long. The CDR3: CAWSVRGGPYEQYF. The CDR3 DNA is TGTGCCTGGAGTGTTAGGGGGGGCCCCTACGAGCAGTACTTC.

The chain links TRBV20-1 to TRBJ1-4; 7 nucleotides line up with TRBD1. Germline V gives CDR1 DFQATT, CDR2 SNEGSKA (reference sequence). The J segment lost 6 bases and the V segment lost 3 bases, leaving 10 bases of the junction unmatched. The CDR3 covers 15 residues. CDR3 nucleotide sequence: TGCAGTGCTAGGGACCCGGGACAGCCCTATGAAAAACTGTTTTTT. This gives the protein CSARDPGQPYEKLFF.

The chain recombines TRBV6-6 with TRBJ1-5, with D perhaps TRBD1 (6 bases). CDR3 length: 14 amino acids. V was shortened by 6 bases and J by 6 bases, with 15 bases between the two germline ends. In germline, CDR1 is MNHNY, CDR2 SVGAGI (reference sequence). The CDR3 spells CASSPTGMGQPQHF. The CDR3 DNA sequence: TGTGCCAGCAGCCCTACAGGGATGGGTCAGCCCCAGCATTTT.

This clonotype was picked up a small number of times. The rearrangement links TRBV3-1 to TRBJ1-2; 7 nucleotides agree with TRBD1. This CDR3 region has 16 residues. V shed 1 base, J shed 7 bases, and the junction held 12 bases outside the gene matches. Germline-derived CDR1 and CDR2 are LGHDT and YNNKEL (reference sequence). The chain's CDR3 is CASSQGRDRSGAGYTF. As DNA, the CDR3 is TGTGCCAGCAGCCAAGGAAGGGACAGATCAGGCGCTGGCTACACCTTC.

In this sample, this clonotype turned up a few times. The V and J genes are TRBV6-6 and TRBJ1-1; D perhaps matches TRBD1 (6 bases). The CDR3 is 14 amino acids. V gave up 2 bases and J gave up 5 bases, with 12 bases separating them. Per the germline V gene, CDR1 is MNHNY and CDR2 is SVGAGI (reference sequence). CDR3 DNA: TGTGCCAGCAGTTACGGGGGCCAGGGGACTGAAGCTTTCTTT. Residues: CASSYGGQGTEAFF.

This clonotype has ten or more counts. The CDR3 sequence is CASSQVAGGKTQYF. DNA of the CDR3: TGTGCCAGCAGCCAAGTAGCGGGGGGCAAGACCCAGTACTTC. The V gene is TRBV4-2, the J gene TRBJ2-5, with TRBD2 matching over 10 bases. Per germline, CDR1 LGHNA and CDR2 YNFKEQ. V shed 1 base and J 6 bases; nucleotides not matched to a gene: 2. The CDR3 has 14 residues.

At least ten counts were recorded for this clonotype. Germline is not matched at one junction end, which may reflect a read error. The chain is built from TRBV6-6 and TRBJ1-5, with unresolved D. The CDR3 extends over 12 amino acids. Germline-derived CDR1 and CDR2 are MNHNY and SVGAGI (reference sequence). CDR3 coding DNA: TGTGCCAGCAGTGACTCTCTTCAGCCCCAGCATTTT. It encodes CASSDSLQPQHF.